The source of this T cell receptor (beta chain) is a study of cytomegalovirus exposure and HLA in healthy donors. Whole-study findings and limits: Within the 130 or so validation repertoires, first-cohort TCR clusters tended to co-occur, according to a later analysis.

The donors were part of the validation cohort, which consisted of over a hundred subjects and was separate from the first cohort of 666 subjects. Details on this clone: Its target is not known.

V trimming: 5 bases; J trimming: 2 bases; junction bases outside the gene matches: 12. CDR1 is SGHAT and CDR2 is FQDESV in the germline V gene (reference sequence). This CDR3 region has 16 residues. TCRdb's copy holds only in-frame clones and misses some; the assay was immunoSEQ multiplex PCR. The profile shows roughly 120,000 clones, roughly 90% of them singletons. The chain has TRBV11-1 and TRBJ2-7; 7 bases match TRBD2. This receptor was identified in a woman aged 30 to 39 in good health and CMV-seropositive. Sample: PBMCs. CDR3 coding DNA: TGTGCCAGCAGCCCGAGGGTCTCGGGGGGAGCCTACGAGCAGTACTTC. Translated, it gives CASSPRVSGGAYEQYF.